This T cell receptor beta chain was found in a study of blood T cell repertoires in COVID-19. The wider study: The United States, Italy and Spain provided the acute and convalescent COVID-19 samples.

This CDR3 has 14 residues. Deletions cut 2 bases from V and 0 bases from J, with 7 bases between. Germline V gene sequence: CDR1 LNHDA, CDR2 SQIVND (reference sequence). Sequencing was performed with immunoSEQ multiplex PCR; in TCRdb, only in-frame clones are kept and a portion is missing. The data show 190,000 or so clones, approximately 82% seen once. This clonotype was sampled from a man between 50 and 59 years old with active or convalescent COVID-19. Sequencing used peripheral blood. This chain links TRBV19 with TRBJ2-5; D gene unclear. The CDR3 spells CASSISPNQETQYF. The CDR3 DNA is TGTGCCAGTAGTATATCCCCAAACCAAGAGACCCAGTACTTC.